The 5 T cell receptor beta chains given below trace back to one sample, sequenced in a study of OX40 agonist ivuxolimab in advanced cancers. Data came from immunoSEQ multiplex PCR; TCRdb stores just in-frame clones and leaves some out. The sample shows about 20,000 clones, approximately 70% of them seen only once. The starting material was CD4+ or CD8+ T cells sorted from blood, obtained in a trial of the OX40 agonist ivuxolimab. The receptors shown here come from an adult with an advanced solid tumor such as melanoma, head and neck, liver or kidney cancer.

The V gene is TRBV27, the J gene TRBJ1-3; D is unclear. From germline, CDR1 is MNHEY and CDR2 SMNVEV (reference sequence). The CDR3 consists of 14 residues. V lost 6 bases and J 4 bases, leaving 13 bases between the germline ends. CDR3 sequence: CASREGSGGNTIYF. The CDR3 DNA reads as TGTGCCAGCAGAGAAGGGTCGGGGGGAAACACCATATATTTT.

In DNA form, the CDR3 reads TGTGCCAGCAGTTACCCGAAGGGGGCCTACAATGAGCAGTTCTTC. Its protein product is CASSYPKGAYNEQFF. This chain joins TRBV6-5 and TRBJ2-1; D may be TRBD1 (6 bases). This CDR3 has 15 amino acids. Trimming took off 2 bases at V and 2 bases at J, with 10 bases between the two ends. Per the germline V gene, CDR1 is MNHEY and CDR2 is SVGAGI.

V usage is TRBV7-9 and J usage is TRBJ2-7, with D maybe TRBD1 (5 bases). Trimming shortened V by 5 bases and J by 6 bases, and 17 bases separated the two germline ends. CDR3 length: 14 residues. Germline V gives CDR1 SEHNR, CDR2 FQNEAQ (reference sequence). CDR3 sequence: CASSPGPQGGEQYF. The CDR3 coding sequence is TGTGCCAGCAGCCCCGGCCCCCAGGGCGGCGAGCAGTACTTC.

The chain links TRBV7-8 to TRBJ2-5, with D hard to call. V was trimmed by 1 base and J by 1 base, leaving 4 bases between them. The germline V gene has CDR1 SGHVS and CDR2 FQNEAQ. CDR3 size: 13 residues. Here the CDR3 reads CASSLVGQETQYF. Here the CDR3 DNA reads TGTGCCAGCAGCTTAGTAGGCCAAGAGACCCAGTACTTC.

This clone was observed a single time. This chain uses TRBV7-6 with TRBJ2-1; D gene ambiguous. Trimming stripped 5 bases from V and 4 bases from J, with 15 bases between. Per germline, CDR1 SGHVS and CDR2 FNYEAQ. This CDR3 has 15 residues. The CDR3 reads CASSPTHDRYNEQFF. In DNA form, the CDR3 reads TGTGCCAGCAGCCCGACCCACGACCGATACAATGAGCAGTTCTTC.